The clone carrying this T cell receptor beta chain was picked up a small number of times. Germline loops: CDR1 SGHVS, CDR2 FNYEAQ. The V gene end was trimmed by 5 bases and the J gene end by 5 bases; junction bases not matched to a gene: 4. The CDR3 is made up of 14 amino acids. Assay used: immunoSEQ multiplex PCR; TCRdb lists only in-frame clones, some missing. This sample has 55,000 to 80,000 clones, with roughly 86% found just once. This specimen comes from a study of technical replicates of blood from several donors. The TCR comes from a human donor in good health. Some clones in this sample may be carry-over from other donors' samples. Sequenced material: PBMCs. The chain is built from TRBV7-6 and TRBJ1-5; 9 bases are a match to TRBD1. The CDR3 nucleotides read TGTGCCAGCAGCCTAAGACAGGGGGATCAGCCCCAGCATTTT. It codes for CASSLRQGDQPQHF.